This record looks at one TCR beta chain sequence and its context. A junction boundary mismatches the germline segment, possibly from a read error. Germline values: CDR1 MGHRA, CDR2 YSYEKL. The CDR3 loop spans 15 amino acids. The sample originates from a study of blood T cells in healthy people across ages. Combining a sample-barcoded 5' primer with a J-beta primer mix, a second PCR ran for roughly 6 to 11 cycles. TCRdb re-analysed the 5' RACE reads in MiXCR, keeping a single row per CDR3 protein. The sample includes 700,000 to 900,000 distinct CDR3 sequences, about 26% seen only once; the top ten take over 2.5%. This sample also belongs to another study, concerning T cells of mothers and their children. From that paper: There was no detection of any persistent microchimeric T cell clones.

The material sequenced was blood. This receptor was identified in a boy aged 5-17 years in good health. This chain uses TRBV4-1 with TRBJ2-5; D might be TRBD1 (6 bases). The CDR3 region has the DNA TGCGCCAGCAGCCAAGAAGTGGGGCAGATCAGGGGCTCGGTCTTC. This encodes CASSQEVGQIRGSVF.